This entry lists 30 T cell receptor beta chains sequenced from one sample in a study of shared clonotypes between healthy human individuals. Assay used: immunoSEQ multiplex PCR; TCRdb lists only in-frame clones, some missing. The sample has more than 1.2 million clones; less than 99% are singletons. The sequenced sample was naive CD4+ T cells sorted from blood. The subset here: CD45RA+ positively selected. Receptors were obtained from a man aged 25 to 40 in good health.

The chain is built from TRBV28 and TRBJ2-3; D is unclear. Germline values: CDR1 MDHEN, CDR2 SYDVKM. There are 15 residues in the CDR3. Trimming left V 5 bases short and J 1 base short, with 13 bases between. This CDR3 reads CASSPPRIRTDTQYF. The CDR3 DNA reads as TGTGCCAGCAGTCCGCCGCGGATACGCACAGATACGCAGTATTTT.

This sequence joins TRBV5-1 and TRBJ2-3; D is undetermined. This CDR3 spans 14 amino acids. V lost 4 bases to trimming and J lost 7 bases, with 16 bases between them. CDR1 and CDR2 (germline): SGHRS, YFSETQ. The CDR3 reads CASSPTENSNTQYF. The CDR3 DNA follows: TGCGCCAGCAGCCCCACAGAAAACTCGAATACGCAGTATTTT.

The rearrangement joins TRBV19 to TRBJ2-7, with D hard to call. CDR1 is LNHDA, CDR2 SQIVND, per germline (reference sequence). The CDR3 totals 15 residues. Trimming pared 1 base from V and 6 bases from J, leaving 16 bases between. The CDR3 nucleotides are TGTGCCAGTAGTATAGTGGGTGTAGCCGTGGGCGAGCAGTACTTC. Protein product: CASSIVGVAVGEQYF.

This rearrangement joins TRBV9 to TRBJ2-7; TRBD1 agrees at 11 bases. V dropped 4 bases and J dropped 3; count of bases not matched to a gene: 6. The V gene's germline CDR1 is SGDLS and CDR2 YYNGEE. This CDR3 spans 15 amino acids. The CDR3 loop reads CASSPRTGGGYEQYF. The CDR3 region has the DNA TGTGCCAGCAGCCCCCGGACAGGGGGCGGCTACGAGCAGTACTTC. The full variable domain, completed using reference TRBV9 and TRBJ2-7, is DSGVTQTPKHLITATGQRVTLRCSPRSGDLSVYWYQQSLDQGLQFLIQYYNGEERAKGNILERFSAQQFPDLHSELNLSSLELGDSALYFCASSPRTGGGYEQYFGPGTRLTVT.

V is TRBV5-5 and J is TRBJ2-3, with D maybe TRBD1 (6 bases). The CDR3 length is 15 residues. V was pared by 0 bases and J by 5 bases, with 13 bases between. Germline V gives CDR1 SGHKS, CDR2 YYEKEE (reference sequence). The CDR3 is CASSLVVGGVDTQYF. The CDR3 DNA reads as TGTGCCAGCAGCTTGGTGGTAGGGGGAGTAGATACGCAGTATTTT.

This clone was found once. The chain has TRBV18 and TRBJ2-3, with 8 bases that match TRBD2. The CDR3 runs to 17 residues. Trimming cost V 3 bases and J 3 bases; bases outside gene matches: 11. The germline V gene encodes CDR1 KGHSH and CDR2 LQKENI. The CDR3 sequence: CASSPAGTRATTDTQYF. The CDR3 DNA reads TGTGCCAGCTCACCCGCCGGGACTAGAGCGACAACAGATACGCAGTATTTT.

V and J are TRBV9 and TRBJ2-3; 9 nucleotides agree with TRBD1. With 7 bases clipped from V and 3 bases from J, the junction kept 3 bases outside the gene matches. The CDR3 sequence is 13 residues long. Germline assignment: CDR1 SGDLS and CDR2 YYNGEE. The CDR3 region is CASGQGITDTQYF. In nucleotides, the CDR3 is TGTGCCAGCGGACAGGGGATAACAGATACGCAGTATTTT.

The chain couples TRBV11-2 to TRBJ2-3; possibly TRBD1 or TRBD2 for D (6 bases each). V dropped 7 bases and J dropped 14 bases, with 19 bases sitting between them. CDR1 and CDR2 from the germline V gene are SGHAT and FQNNGV. This CDR3 is 12 amino acids long. The CDR3 here is CASNPTGRLPYF. Written as DNA, the CDR3 is TGTGCCAGCAACCCCACAGGGAGGCTACCGTATTTT. Filled out from reference TRBV11-2 and TRBJ2-3, the complete variable domain reads EAGVAQSPRYKIIEKRQSVAFWCNPISGHATLYWYQQILGQGPKLLIQFQNNGVVDDSQLPKDRFSAERLKGVDSTLKIQPAKLEDSAVYLCASNPTGRLPYFGPGTRLTVL.

The CDR3: CAAGATNEKLFF. In nucleotides, the CDR3 is TGTGCCGCGGGAGCAACTAATGAAAAACTGTTTTTT. This chain connects TRBV10-3 to TRBJ1-4; D gene uncertain. Trimming removed 11 bases at V and 0 bases at J, with 7 bases between. Germline assignment: CDR1 ENHRY and CDR2 SYGVKD. This CDR3 spans 12 amino acids.

The rearrangement uses TRBV19 and TRBJ1-5; TRBD1 might be the D (5 bases). This CDR3 spans 15 amino acids. Between the trimmed V and J ends, which lost 5 bases and 2 bases, there was a span of 13 bases. The germline gives CDR1 LNHDA, CDR2 SQIVND (reference sequence). The CDR3 spells CASSLGGTGNQPQHF. CDR3 coding DNA: TGTGCCAGTAGTCTCGGCGGGACCGGCAATCAGCCCCAGCATTTT. Full variable domain (missing parts from reference TRBV19 and TRBJ1-5): DGGITQSPKYLFRKEGQNVTLSCEQNLNHDAMYWYRQDPGQGLRLIYYSQIVNDFQKGDIAEGYSVSREKKESFPLTVTSAQKNPTAFYLCASSLGGTGNQPQHFGDGTRLSIL.

This rearrangement joins TRBV7-3 to TRBJ1-1; unclear D gene. There are 14 residues in the CDR3. V was trimmed by 4 bases and J by 3 bases, leaving 12 bases between them. Germline CDR1 and CDR2: SGHTA and FQGTGA. CDR3 DNA: TGTGCCAGCAGCTCGGGAGGGTCGGACACTGAAGCTTTCTTT. It encodes CASSSGGSDTEAFF.

This clone was counted a single time. This CDR3 reads CASTTGGDTQYF. The CDR3 coding sequence is TGTGCCAGCACCACTGGGGGAGATACGCAGTATTTT. The chain employs TRBV7-9 and TRBJ2-3, with D perhaps assigned TRBD1 or TRBD2 (5 bases each). V lost 7 bases to trimming and J lost 5 bases, with 10 bases between them. The CDR3 totals 12 residues. CDR1 SEHNR and CDR2 FQNEAQ come from the germline V gene (reference sequence).

The chain links TRBV18 to TRBJ2-5; D is ambiguous. Germline V gives CDR1 KGHSH, CDR2 LQKENI. CDR3 length: 14 residues. V was cut by 2 bases and J by 1 base, with 8 bases left in between. The DNA for the CDR3 is TGTGCCAGCTCACCAAGGCGCTCCCAAGAGACCCAGTACTTC. This encodes CASSPRRSQETQYF.

The rearrangement links TRBV7-8 to TRBJ1-1; D call uncertain. This CDR3 has 13 amino acids. The germline gives CDR1 SGHVS, CDR2 FQNEAQ. V was shortened by 5 bases and J by 1 base, with 8 bases between the two germline ends. CDR3 sequence: CASSVTPNTEAFF. The CDR3 DNA sequence: TGTGCCAGCAGCGTGACACCGAACACTGAAGCTTTCTTT.

The chain links TRBV9 to TRBJ2-5; the match to TRBD2 covers 7 bases. Germline loops: CDR1 SGDLS, CDR2 YYNGEE. V was clipped by 4 bases and J by 5 bases; unmatched bases: 11. The CDR3 has 15 residues. The CDR3 reads CASSPHLREGETQYF. CDR3 coding DNA: TGTGCCAGCAGCCCCCATCTGAGGGAGGGGGAGACCCAGTACTTC.

V and J are TRBV30 and TRBJ1-5, with unresolved D. The CDR3 is 14 amino acids. Looked up from germline, CDR1 is GTSNPN and CDR2 is SVGIG (reference sequence). V was pared by 0 bases and J by 6 bases, with 12 bases between. CDR3 sequence (DNA): TGTGCCTGGAGTGTAAGGAACCCTCGTCAGCCCCAGCATTTT. Translation: CAWSVRNPRQPQHF. Together with reference TRBV30 and TRBJ1-5, the CDR3 gives the full variable domain: SQTIHQWPATLVQPVGSPLSLECTVEGTSNPNLYWYRQAAGRGLQLLFYSVGIGQISSEVPQNLSASRPQDRQFILSSKKLLLSDSGFYLCAWSVRNPRQPQHFGDGTRLSIL.

V and J are TRBV27 and TRBJ2-1; 8 nucleotides match TRBD1. Trimming removed 7 bases from V and 6 bases from J; junction bases left unmatched: 11. Looked up from germline, CDR1 is MNHEY and CDR2 is SMNVEV (reference sequence). The length of the CDR3 is 15 residues. The CDR3 bases are TGTGCCAGCAACCCGGCTGGACAGGGTCCCAATGAGCAGTTCTTC. Translation gives CASNPAGQGPNEQFF.

The V and J genes are TRBV5-1 and TRBJ2-1, with 8 positions matching TRBD2. The germline CDR1 and CDR2 sequences are SGHRS and YFSETQ. CDR3 length: 16 residues. The V gene end was trimmed by 2 bases and the J gene end by 7 bases; junction bases not matched to a gene: 11. The CDR3 DNA sequence: TGCGCCAGCAGCTTTGGATCGGGGCGCGGGGGGAATGAGCAGTTCTTC. As protein: CASSFGSGRGGNEQFF.

The CDR3 sequence is CASSPIDQGGPPGANVLTF. CDR3 DNA: TGTGCCAGCTCACCGATTGATCAGGGGGGCCCCCCTGGGGCCAACGTCCTGACTTTC. The chain carries TRBV18 and TRBJ2-6; D might be TRBD1 (7 bases). From germline, CDR1 is KGHSH and CDR2 LQKENI. The CDR3 is made up of 19 amino acids. Trimming stripped 3 bases from V and 2 bases from J, with 20 bases between.

CDR3 bases: TGTGCCAGCAGCCATCCAACCTCCCAATTTGACGAGCAGTACTTC. It is translated as CASSHPTSQFDEQYF. This chain joins TRBV7-9 and TRBJ2-7, with D unclear. Between the trimmed V and J ends, which lost 5 bases and 5 bases, there was a span of 19 bases. Per the germline V gene, CDR1 is SEHNR and CDR2 is FQNEAQ (reference sequence). The CDR3 is made up of 15 amino acids.

V usage is TRBV6-5 and J usage is TRBJ1-2; 7 bases agree with TRBD1. The CDR3 runs to 15 residues. CDR1 and CDR2 (germline): MNHEY, SVGAGI. J lost 4 bases, V lost 2 bases, and 7 bases had no gene match. Here the CDR3 DNA reads TGTGCCAGCAGTTACCAACAGGGGCTTGGCTATGGCTACACCTTC. Its translation: CASSYQQGLGYGYTF.

The rearrangement uses TRBV6-5 and TRBJ2-1, with D possibly TRBD2 on 5 matching bases. There are 12 residues in the CDR3. Trimming removed 2 bases from V and 9 bases from J, with 8 bases in between. Germline assignment: CDR1 MNHEY and CDR2 SVGAGI. The CDR3 sequence: CASSYTRGEQFF. The CDR3 DNA reads as TGTGCCAGCAGTTACACACGGGGTGAGCAGTTCTTC.

The rearrangement joins TRBV5-1 to TRBJ1-1, with D maybe TRBD1 (6 bases). Germline CDR1 and CDR2: SGHRS and YFSETQ. V was pared by 4 bases and J by 4 bases, with 11 bases between. The CDR3 consists of 13 residues. The CDR3 region is CASSTDRATEAFF. In DNA form, the CDR3 reads TGCGCCAGCAGCACGGACAGAGCCACTGAAGCTTTCTTT. Full variable domain (outside the CDR3, taken from reference TRBV5-1 and TRBJ1-1): KAGVTQTPRYLIKTRGQQVTLSCSPISGHRSVSWYQQTPGQGLQFLFEYFSETQRNKGNFPGRFSGRQFSNSRSEMNVSTLELGDSALYLCASSTDRATEAFFGQGTRLTVV.

This chain joins TRBV5-1 and TRBJ2-1, with TRBD2 as a possible D gene (5 bases). This CDR3 has 13 amino acids. Germline V lookup: CDR1 SGHRS, CDR2 YFSETQ. Trimming took off 5 bases at V and 4 bases at J, with 10 bases between the two ends. Here the CDR3 reads CASSEGSYNEQFF. The CDR3 DNA is TGCGCCAGCAGTGAGGGTTCTTACAATGAGCAGTTCTTC.

This clone occurred once. The chain recombines TRBV25-1 with TRBJ1-4; D gene unclear. V dropped 0 bases and J dropped 5 bases, with 10 bases sitting between them. CDR1 is MGHDK and CDR2 is SYGVNS in the germline V gene. This CDR3 spans 15 amino acids. This CDR3 is CASSEYEKVNEKLFF. The CDR3 region has the DNA TGTGCCAGCAGTGAATACGAGAAGGTCAATGAAAAACTGTTTTTT.

The chain couples TRBV7-8 to TRBJ2-5, with TRBD2 matching over 12 bases. The CDR3 has 16 residues. The J segment lost 4 bases and the V segment lost 6 bases, leaving 9 bases of the junction unmatched. Germline lookup yields CDR1 SGHVS and CDR2 FQNEAQ. The CDR3 protein is CASSQGLAGILETQYF. The CDR3 DNA reads as TGTGCCAGCAGTCAAGGACTAGCGGGAATCTTAGAGACCCAGTACTTC. The variable domain in full, with the rest retrieved from reference TRBV7-8 and TRBJ2-5, is GAGVSQSPRYKVAKRGQDVALRCDPISGHVSLFWYQQALGQGPEFLTYFQNEAQLDKSGLPSDRFFAERPEGSVSTLKIQRTQQEDSAVYLCASSQGLAGILETQYFGPGTRLLVL.

This chain joins TRBV18 and TRBJ1-3; 7 bases line up with TRBD1. With V trimmed by 4 bases and J by 2 bases, 8 bases remained unmatched. The CDR3 has 16 amino acids. Germline-derived CDR1 and CDR2 are KGHSH and LQKENI. In nucleotides, the CDR3 is TGTGCCAGCTCACTATTACCGACAGGGACTGGAAACACCATATATTTT. It translates to CASSLLPTGTGNTIYF.

This chain joins TRBV7-9 and TRBJ2-1; TRBD1 matches at 9 bases. This CDR3 has 15 residues. The V gene end was trimmed by 6 bases and the J gene end by 4 bases; junction bases not matched to a gene: 7. Looked up from germline, CDR1 is SEHNR and CDR2 is FQNEAQ (reference sequence). The chain's CDR3 is CASSFTGGLYNEQFF. CDR3 DNA: TGTGCCAGCAGTTTCACAGGGGGCCTTTACAATGAGCAGTTCTTC.

V and J are TRBV7-9 and TRBJ1-2; possible D gene TRBD1, 6 bases. Deletions cut 5 bases from V and 1 base from J, with 14 bases between. The CDR3 extends over 15 amino acids. Germline CDR1 reads SEHNR; CDR2 reads FQNEAQ (reference sequence). The CDR3 DNA is TGTGCCAGCAGCCGCGGACAGCTGGATAACTATGGCTACACCTTC. Its translation is CASSRGQLDNYGYTF.

This clone showed up just once. The chain couples TRBV28 to TRBJ2-5; the match to TRBD1 covers 9 bases. CDR1 and CDR2 from the germline V gene are MDHEN and SYDVKM. J gave up 4 bases and V 5 bases, and 11 bases lay outside the gene matches. The CDR3 has 16 residues. CDR3 DNA sequence: TGTGCCAGCAGTCCCTCCCCCGGGACAGGGAGAGAGACCCAGTACTTC. Translated, it gives CASSPSPGTGRETQYF.